Ten or more counts support the clone carrying this T cell receptor (beta chain). As yet, its antigen is unknown. TCRdb itself ran the multiplex PCR reads through MiXCR, one entry per CDR3 protein. Of some 120,000 distinct CDR3 sequences listed, just under 20% are singletons. Axillary draining lymph nodes of breast cancer patients supplied the node samples. The record originates from a study of breast tumors, draining lymph nodes, adjacent tissues. From germline, CDR1 is DFQATT and CDR2 SNEGSKA (reference sequence). The CDR3 is 12 amino acids. The germline V and J ends were trimmed by 0 bases and 8 bases, with 10 bases remaining between them. Study-wide results and limits: Tumor repertoires ranked between lymph nodes and nontumor tissue in diversity, with V and J gene preferences. Most tumor T cells seemingly derive from lymph node, then expand in tumor. Data only fit, rather than demonstrated, lymph node origin of most tumor T cells.

Sequencing used axillary lymph node tissue. This TCR was recovered from a female donor with breast cancer. Some clones in this sample may be carry-over from other donors' samples. The chain recombines TRBV20-1 with TRBJ1-2; D remains unclear. CDR3 amino acids: CSARDLRRGYTF. The CDR3 nucleotides are TGCAGTGCTAGAGATTTGCGACGCGGCTACACCTTC.